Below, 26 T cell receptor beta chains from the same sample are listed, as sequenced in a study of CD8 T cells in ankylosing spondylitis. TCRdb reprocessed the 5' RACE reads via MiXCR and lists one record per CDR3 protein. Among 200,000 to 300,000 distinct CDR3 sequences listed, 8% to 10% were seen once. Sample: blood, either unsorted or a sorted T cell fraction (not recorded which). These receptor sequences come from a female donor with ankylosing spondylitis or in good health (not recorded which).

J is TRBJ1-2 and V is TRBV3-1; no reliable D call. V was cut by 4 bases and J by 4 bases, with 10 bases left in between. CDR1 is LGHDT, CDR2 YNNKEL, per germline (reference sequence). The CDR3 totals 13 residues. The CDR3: CASSRAAIYGYTF. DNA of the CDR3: TGTGCCAGCAGCCGGGCGGCTATCTATGGCTACACCTTC.

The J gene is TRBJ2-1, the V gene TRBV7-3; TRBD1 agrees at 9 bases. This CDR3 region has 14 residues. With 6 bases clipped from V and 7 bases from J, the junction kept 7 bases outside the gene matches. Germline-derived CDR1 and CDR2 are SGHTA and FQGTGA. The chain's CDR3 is CASRHTGTGNEQFF. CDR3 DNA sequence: TGTGCCAGCAGACATACCGGGACAGGGAATGAGCAGTTCTTC. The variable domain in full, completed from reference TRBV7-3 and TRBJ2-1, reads GAGVSQTPSNKVTEKGKYVELRCDPISGHTALYWYRQSLGQGPEFLIYFQGTGAADDSGLPNDRFFAVRPEGSVSTLKIQRTERGDSAVYLCASRHTGTGNEQFFGPGTRLTVL.

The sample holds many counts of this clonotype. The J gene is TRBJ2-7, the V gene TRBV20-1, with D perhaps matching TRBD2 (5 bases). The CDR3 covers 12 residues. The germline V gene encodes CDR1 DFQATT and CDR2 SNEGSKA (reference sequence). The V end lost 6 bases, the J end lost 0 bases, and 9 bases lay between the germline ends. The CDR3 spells CSARTDSYEQYF. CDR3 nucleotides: TGCAGTGCCAGGACTGACTCCTACGAGCAGTACTTC.

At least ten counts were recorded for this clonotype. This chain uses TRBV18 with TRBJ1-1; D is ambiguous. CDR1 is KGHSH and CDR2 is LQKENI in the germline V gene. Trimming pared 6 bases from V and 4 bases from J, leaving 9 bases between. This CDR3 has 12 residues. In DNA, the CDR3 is TGTGCCAGCTCCTTGACGAGCACTGAAGCTTTCTTT. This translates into CASSLTSTEAFF.

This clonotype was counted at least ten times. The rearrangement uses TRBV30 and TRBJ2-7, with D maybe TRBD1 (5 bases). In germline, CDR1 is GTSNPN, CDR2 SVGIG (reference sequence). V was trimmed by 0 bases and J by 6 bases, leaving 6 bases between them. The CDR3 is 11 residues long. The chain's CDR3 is CAWSVGVEQYF. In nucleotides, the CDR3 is TGTGCCTGGAGTGTAGGGGTCGAGCAGTACTTC.

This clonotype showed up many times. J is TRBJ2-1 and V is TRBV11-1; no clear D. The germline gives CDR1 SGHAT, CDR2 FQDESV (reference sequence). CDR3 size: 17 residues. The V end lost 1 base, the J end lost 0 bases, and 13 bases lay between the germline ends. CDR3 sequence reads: CASSLEAGLSSYNEQFF. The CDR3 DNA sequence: TGTGCCAGCAGCTTAGAGGCAGGCCTTAGCTCCTACAATGAGCAGTTCTTC.

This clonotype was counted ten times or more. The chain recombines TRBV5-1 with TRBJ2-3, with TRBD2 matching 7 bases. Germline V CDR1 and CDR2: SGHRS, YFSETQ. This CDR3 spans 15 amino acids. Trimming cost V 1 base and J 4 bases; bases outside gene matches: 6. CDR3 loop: CASSLLGGSPDTQYF. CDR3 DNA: TGCGCCAGCAGCTTGTTGGGCGGGAGCCCAGATACGCAGTATTTT.

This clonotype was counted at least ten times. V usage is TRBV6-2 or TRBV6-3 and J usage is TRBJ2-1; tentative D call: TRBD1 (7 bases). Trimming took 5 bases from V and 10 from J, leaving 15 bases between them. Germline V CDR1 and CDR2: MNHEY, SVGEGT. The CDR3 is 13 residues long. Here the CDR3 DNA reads TGTGCCAGCAGTCACGGGACAGCGGGCGAGCAGTTCTTC. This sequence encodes CASSHGTAGEQFF.

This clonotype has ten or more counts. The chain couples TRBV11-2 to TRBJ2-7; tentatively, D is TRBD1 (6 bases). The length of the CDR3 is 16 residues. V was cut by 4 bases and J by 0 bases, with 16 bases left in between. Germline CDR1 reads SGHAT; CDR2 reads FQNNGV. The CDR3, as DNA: TGTGCCAGCAGCTACATACCTAGGGGGAGCTCCTACGAGCAGTACTTC. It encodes CASSYIPRGSSYEQYF.

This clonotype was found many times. This CDR3 reads CSASKGSYEQYF. The DNA of the CDR3 is TGCAGTGCTAGTAAGGGTTCCTACGAGCAGTACTTC. The rearrangement uses TRBV20-1 and TRBJ2-7; D not certain. CDR1 is DFQATT and CDR2 is SNEGSKA in the germline V gene (reference sequence). The CDR3 has 12 residues. The V end lost 3 bases, the J end lost 1 base, and 7 bases lay between the germline ends.

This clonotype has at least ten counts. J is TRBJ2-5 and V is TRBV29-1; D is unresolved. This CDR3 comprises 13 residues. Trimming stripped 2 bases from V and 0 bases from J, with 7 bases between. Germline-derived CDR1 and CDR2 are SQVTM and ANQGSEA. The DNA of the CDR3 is TGCAGCGTTGAATTACGGTACCAAGAGACCCAGTACTTC. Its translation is CSVELRYQETQYF.

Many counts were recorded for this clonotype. The CDR3 DNA follows: TGTGCCAGCAGCAGGACGGAGCGAACTGAAGCTTTCTTT. Its protein product is CASSRTERTEAFF. The chain employs TRBV7-2 and TRBJ1-1; D not certain. The CDR3 is made up of 13 amino acids. Germline CDR1 SGHTA, CDR2 FQGNSA. The V end was cut by 5 bases, the J end by 5 bases, with 12 bases between. The full variable domain, completed using reference TRBV7-2 and TRBJ1-1, is GAGVSQSPSNKVTEKGKDVELRCDPISGHTALYWYRQSLGQGLEFLIYFQGNSAPDKSGLPSDRFSAERTGGSVSTLTIQRTQQEDSAVYLCASSRTERTEAFFGQGTRLTVV.

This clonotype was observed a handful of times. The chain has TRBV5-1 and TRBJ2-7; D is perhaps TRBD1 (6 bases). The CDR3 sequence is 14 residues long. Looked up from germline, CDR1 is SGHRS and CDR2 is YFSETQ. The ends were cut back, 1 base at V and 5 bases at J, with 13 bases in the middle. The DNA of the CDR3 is TGCGCCAGCAGCTTGTACCGACAGGCTCACGAGCAGTACTTC. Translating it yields CASSLYRQAHEQYF.

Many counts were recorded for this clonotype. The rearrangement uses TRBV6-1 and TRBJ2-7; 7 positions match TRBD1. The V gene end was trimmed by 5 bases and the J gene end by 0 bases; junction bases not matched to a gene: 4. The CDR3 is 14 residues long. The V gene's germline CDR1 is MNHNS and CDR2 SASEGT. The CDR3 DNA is TGTGCCAGCAGTCCCGGGACAGCCTCCTACGAGCAGTACTTC. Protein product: CASSPGTASYEQYF.

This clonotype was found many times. The CDR3 DNA reads as TGTGCCAGCAGCTTAGAAGATGGGGGACAGGTCTCCTACGAGCAGTACTTC. Translating gives CASSLEDGGQVSYEQYF. The gene calls are TRBV11-2 and TRBJ2-7; 8 bases are a match to TRBD1. This CDR3 contains 17 residues. CDR1 SGHAT and CDR2 FQNNGV come from the germline V gene. V shed 0 bases and J 0 bases; nucleotides not matched to a gene: 7.

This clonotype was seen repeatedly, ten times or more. CDR3 sequence: CSAPELAGEVYNEQFF. CDR3 bases: TGCAGTGCGCCGGAACTAGCGGGAGAGGTCTACAATGAGCAGTTCTTC. The rearrangement joins TRBV20-1 to TRBJ2-1, with 11 bases aligning to TRBD2. Germline V gives CDR1 DFQATT, CDR2 SNEGSKA (reference sequence). This CDR3 has 16 amino acids. After removal of 6 bases from V and 3 bases from J, the junction contained 10 bases not matched to a gene.

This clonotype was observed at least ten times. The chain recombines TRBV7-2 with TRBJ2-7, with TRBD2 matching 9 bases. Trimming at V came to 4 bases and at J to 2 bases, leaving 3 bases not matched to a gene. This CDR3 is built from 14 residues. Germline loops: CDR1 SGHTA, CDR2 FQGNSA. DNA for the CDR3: TGTGCCAGCAGCTCACTAGCGGGCACCTACGAGCAGTACTTC. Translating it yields CASSSLAGTYEQYF. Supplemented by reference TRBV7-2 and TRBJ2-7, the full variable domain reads GAGVSQSPSNKVTEKGKDVELRCDPISGHTALYWYRQSLGQGLEFLIYFQGNSAPDKSGLPSDRFSAERTGGSVSTLTIQRTQQEDSAVYLCASSSLAGTYEQYFGPGTRLTVT.

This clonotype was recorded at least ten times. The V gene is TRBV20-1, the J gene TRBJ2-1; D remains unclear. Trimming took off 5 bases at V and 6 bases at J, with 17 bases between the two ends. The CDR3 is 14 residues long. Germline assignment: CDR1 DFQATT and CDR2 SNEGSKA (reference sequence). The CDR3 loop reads CSADGPALGNEQFF. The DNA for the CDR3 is TGCAGTGCTGACGGGCCCGCCTTGGGCAATGAGCAGTTCTTC.

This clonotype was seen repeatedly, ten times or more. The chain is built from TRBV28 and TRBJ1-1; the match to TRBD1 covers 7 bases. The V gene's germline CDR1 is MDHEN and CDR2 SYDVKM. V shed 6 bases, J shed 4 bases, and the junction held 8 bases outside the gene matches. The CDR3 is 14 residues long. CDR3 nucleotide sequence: TGTGCCAGCAGCTCGAGACAGGGAGGCACTGAAGCTTTCTTT. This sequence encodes CASSSRQGGTEAFF.

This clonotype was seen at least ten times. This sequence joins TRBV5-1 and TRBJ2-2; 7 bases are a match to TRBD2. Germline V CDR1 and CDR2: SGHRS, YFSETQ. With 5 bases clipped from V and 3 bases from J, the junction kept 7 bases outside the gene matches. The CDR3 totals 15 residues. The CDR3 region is CASSSGGGYTGELFF. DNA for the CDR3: TGCGCCAGCAGTTCGGGAGGAGGGTACACCGGGGAGCTGTTTTTT.

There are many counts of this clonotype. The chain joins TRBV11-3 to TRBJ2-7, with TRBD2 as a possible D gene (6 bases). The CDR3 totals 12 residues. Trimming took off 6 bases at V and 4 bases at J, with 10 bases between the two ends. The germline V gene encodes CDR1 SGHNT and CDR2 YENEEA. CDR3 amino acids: CASSQEGYEQYF. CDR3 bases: TGTGCCAGCAGTCAGGAGGGATACGAGCAGTACTTC.

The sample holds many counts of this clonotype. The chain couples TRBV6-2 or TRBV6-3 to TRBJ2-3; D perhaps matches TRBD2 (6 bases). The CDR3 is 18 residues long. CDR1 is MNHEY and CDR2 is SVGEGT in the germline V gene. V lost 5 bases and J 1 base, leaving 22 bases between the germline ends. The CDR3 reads CASSKRGGLSAGTDTQYF. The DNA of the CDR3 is TGTGCCAGCAGTAAGCGAGGCGGACTAAGTGCGGGCACAGATACGCAGTATTTT.

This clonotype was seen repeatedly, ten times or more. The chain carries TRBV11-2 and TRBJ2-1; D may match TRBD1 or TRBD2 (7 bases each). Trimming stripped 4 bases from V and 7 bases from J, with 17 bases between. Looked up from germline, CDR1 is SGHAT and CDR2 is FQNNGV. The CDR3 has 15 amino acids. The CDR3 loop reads CASSWMTGRGNEQFF. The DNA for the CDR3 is TGTGCCAGCAGCTGGATGACAGGGAGGGGGAATGAGCAGTTCTTC.

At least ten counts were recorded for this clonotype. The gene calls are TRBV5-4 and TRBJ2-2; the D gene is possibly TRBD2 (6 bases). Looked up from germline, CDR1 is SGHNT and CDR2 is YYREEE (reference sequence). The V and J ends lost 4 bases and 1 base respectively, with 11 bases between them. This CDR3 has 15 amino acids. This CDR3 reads CASSAGPLNTGELFF. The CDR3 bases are TGTGCCAGCAGCGCGGGACCACTGAACACCGGGGAGCTGTTTTTT.

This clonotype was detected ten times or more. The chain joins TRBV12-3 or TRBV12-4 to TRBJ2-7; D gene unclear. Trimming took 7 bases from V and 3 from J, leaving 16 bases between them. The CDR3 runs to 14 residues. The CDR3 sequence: CASKPGPGLYEQYF. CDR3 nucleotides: TGTGCCAGCAAGCCAGGTCCAGGTCTCTACGAGCAGTACTTC.

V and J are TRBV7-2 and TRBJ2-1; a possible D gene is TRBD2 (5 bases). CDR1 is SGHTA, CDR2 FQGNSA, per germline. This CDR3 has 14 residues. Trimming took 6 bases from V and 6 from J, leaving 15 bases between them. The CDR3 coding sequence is TGTGCCAGCAGTCCCGAGGGTAGAGCCAATGAGCAGTTCTTC. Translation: CASSPEGRANEQFF.